Here is one TCR beta chain with its context. Its specificity is unknown. Uncontrolled infection, other autoimmune disease, pregnancy and lactation each barred patients from inclusion. Clinical symptoms, serum thyroxine, TRAb, thyroid ultrasound and orbital computed tomography informed diagnoses. V lost 10 bases, J lost 0 bases, and 16 bases lay in between. CDR3 size: 14 residues. Germline CDR1 reads MNHEY; CDR2 reads SVGEGT. This specimen comes from a study of T cells in Graves' hyperthyroidism and ophthalmopathy. Regarding the study as a whole: Among thyroid clonotypes expanded above 0.001, most also appeared in blood. A model of 13 V-J pairs discriminated ophthalmopathy from stable hyperthyroidism.

Researchers took RNA transcripts and amplified the TCR beta CDR3 regions from them. Researchers ran a first-round RT-PCR on the TCR CDR3 using the HTBI primer set. One entry per CDR3 protein, called by TCRdb with MiXCR from the multiplex PCR reads. This sample has approximately 600,000 distinct CDR3 sequences, with less than 25% found just once. The rearrangement links TRBV6-2 or TRBV6-3 to TRBJ2-7; a possible D gene is TRBD1 (5 bases). The clonotype was recovered from a man aged 25 to 40 with Graves' ophthalmopathy. The sample taken for sequencing was blood. The DNA for the CDR3 is TGTGCCACCGTGCAAGAAGGGGACTCCTACGAGCAGTACTTC. Protein sequence: CATVQEGDSYEQYF.